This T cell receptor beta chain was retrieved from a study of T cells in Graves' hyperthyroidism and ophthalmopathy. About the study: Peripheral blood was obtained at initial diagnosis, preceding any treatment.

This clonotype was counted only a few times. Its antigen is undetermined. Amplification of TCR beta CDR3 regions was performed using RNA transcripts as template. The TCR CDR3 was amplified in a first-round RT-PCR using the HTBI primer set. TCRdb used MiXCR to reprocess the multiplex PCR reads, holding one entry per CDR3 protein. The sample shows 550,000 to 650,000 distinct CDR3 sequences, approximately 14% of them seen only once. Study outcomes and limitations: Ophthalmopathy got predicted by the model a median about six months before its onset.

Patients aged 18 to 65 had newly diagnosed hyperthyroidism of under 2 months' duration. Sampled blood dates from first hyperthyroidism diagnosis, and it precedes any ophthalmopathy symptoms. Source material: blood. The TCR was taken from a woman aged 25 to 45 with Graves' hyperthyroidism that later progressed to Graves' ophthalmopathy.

CDR3 bases: TGTGCCAGCAGTTTATCGTCTAGCGGGAGGGAGGAGCAGTACTTC. Residues: CASSLSSSGREEQYF. The chain recombines TRBV27 with TRBJ2-7, with TRBD2 matching over 12 bases. The V gene end was trimmed by 0 bases and the J gene end by 7 bases; junction bases not matched to a gene: 4. The CDR3 is made up of 15 amino acids. CDR1 is MNHEY, CDR2 SMNVEV, per germline (reference sequence).